The sequence of this T cell receptor (beta chain) was determined in a study of blood T cells in healthy people across ages. Study context: Every two T cells gave about one barcoded beta molecule via template switching. Points from the study as a whole: Observed TCR beta diversity per million T cells went down as age went up. This fall followed a roughly linear course with age. Donors of long life had a larger count of naive CD4+ cells and greater diversity than aged donors.

Using a J-beta primer mix together with a sample-barcoded 5' primer, a second PCR was run for roughly 6 to 11 cycles. The template-switch adaptor was a 5' adaptor with 12 random nucleotides. It tagged each cDNA molecule. TCRdb re-called the 5' RACE reads with MiXCR, one entry per CDR3 protein. The sample holds 700,000 or so distinct CDR3 sequences, 20% to 25% seen once. The sample holds a few counts of this clonotype. As yet, its antigen is unknown. The germline V gene has CDR1 SGHRS and CDR2 YFSETQ. The CDR3 sequence is 15 residues long. V was clipped by 3 bases and J by 3 bases; unmatched bases: 4. The source material was blood. This clonotype originated in a man in his sixties or seventies in good health. This chain links TRBV5-1 with TRBJ2-3; TRBD2 aligns across 10 bases. The CDR3 sequence is CASSSLAGVTDTQYF. CDR3 bases: TGCGCCAGCAGCTCGCTAGCGGGAGTAACAGATACGCAGTATTTT.